These T cell receptor beta chains were read from a single sample in a study of metastatic and nonmetastatic thyroid tumors. With MiXCR, TCRdb called clones anew from the PCR reads. Among around 34,000 clones, 15% to 20% were seen once, and the ten largest hold around 8.5%. The sequenced material came from blood. These receptors were obtained from a female donor with papillary thyroid cancer or a benign thyroid nodule (not recorded which). Some clones in this sample may be carry-over from other donors' samples. The CDR3 runs from the conserved cysteine through the conserved F or W. Each record gives: D gene, V gene, J gene, clone size, CDR3 DNA, CDR3 protein. D genes are given only for firm matches. Expanded clones are given a class, and other clones once, few, many or no size at all.

d_call: TRBD2; v_call: TRBV4-1; j_call: TRBJ2-7; clone_size: NA; cdr3_nt: TGCGCCAGCAGCCAAGAGCCCCTAGCGGGAGGGCCGAACGAGCAGTACTTC; cdr3_aa: CASSQEPLAGGPNEQYF
d_call: NA; v_call: TRBV20-1; j_call: TRBJ1-6; clone_size: NA; cdr3_nt: TGCAGTGCTAGAGATCGACCGGATCTCTATTCACCCCTCCACTTT; cdr3_aa: CSARDRPDLYSPLHF
d_call: NA; v_call: TRBV15; j_call: TRBJ2-2; clone_size: NA; cdr3_nt: TGTGCCACCAGCCATGTCTTTGGGGGAGGGAACACCGGGGAGCTGTTTTTT; cdr3_aa: CATSHVFGGGNTGELFF
d_call: NA; v_call: TRBV20-1; j_call: TRBJ2-3; clone_size: once; cdr3_nt: TGCAGTGCTAGTTCTAGCGGCACAGATACGCAGTATTTT; cdr3_aa: CSASSSGTDTQYF
d_call: TRBD1; v_call: TRBV3-1; j_call: TRBJ2-7; clone_size: many; cdr3_nt: TGTGCCAGCAGCCAAGCTCTACGGGGGACAGGGTCCTACGAGCAGTACTTC; cdr3_aa: CASSQALRGTGSYEQYF
d_call: NA; v_call: TRBV20-1; j_call: TRBJ2-5; clone_size: many; cdr3_nt: TGCAGCCCGCGGCAGTCGGGACAGACCCAGTACTTC; cdr3_aa: CSPRQSGQTQYF
d_call: TRBD2; v_call: TRBV4-2; j_call: TRBJ2-1; clone_size: many; cdr3_nt: TGTGCCAGCCGCCCAGGAGCGGGAGTCAGTAATGAGCGGTTCTTC; cdr3_aa: CASRPGAGVSNERFF
d_call: NA; v_call: TRBV11-2; j_call: TRBJ1-2; clone_size: NA; cdr3_nt: TGTGCCAGCAGCTTGTCCCAGGGGCCTAACTATGGCTACACCTTC; cdr3_aa: CASSLSQGPNYGYTF
d_call: TRBD2; v_call: TRBV15; j_call: TRBJ2-5; clone_size: many; cdr3_nt: TGTGCCACCAGCAGCTCTTTCCGGGATAGCGGGGGACTCCAAGAGACCCAGTACTTC; cdr3_aa: CATSSSFRDSGGLQETQYF
d_call: NA; v_call: TRBV27; j_call: TRBJ1-1; clone_size: NA; cdr3_nt: TGTGCCAGCGGAAATTACAAGCCGAACACTGAAGCTTTCTTT; cdr3_aa: CASGNYKPNTEAFF
d_call: NA; v_call: TRBV5-1; j_call: TRBJ2-7; clone_size: NA; cdr3_nt: TGCGCCAGCAGCTTGAGCCACGAGCAGTACTTC; cdr3_aa: CASSLSHEQYF
d_call: TRBD1; v_call: TRBV28; j_call: TRBJ1-4; clone_size: few; cdr3_nt: TGTGCCAGCAGTTTATTGGGACAGATGGGTGAAAAACTGTTTTTT; cdr3_aa: CASSLLGQMGEKLFF
d_call: NA; v_call: TRBV9; j_call: TRBJ2-7; clone_size: NA; cdr3_nt: TGTGCCAGCAGCATCGGGTCGGTCGGTTCCTACGAGCAGTACTTC; cdr3_aa: CASSIGSVGSYEQYF
d_call: TRBD1; v_call: TRBV11-2; j_call: TRBJ2-2; clone_size: NA; cdr3_nt: TGTGCCAGCAGCTTAGGCAGGGGGTCGGGCACCGGGGAGCTGTTTTTT; cdr3_aa: CASSLGRGSGTGELFF
d_call: TRBD2; v_call: TRBV28; j_call: TRBJ2-5; clone_size: few; cdr3_nt: TGTGCCAGCGGGACTAGCGGGAGGTTCAGAGAGACCCAGTACTTC; cdr3_aa: CASGTSGRFRETQYF
d_call: NA; v_call: TRBV19; j_call: TRBJ2-3; clone_size: many; cdr3_nt: TGTGCCAGTAGGAAGGAAAGCACAGATACGCAGTATTTT; cdr3_aa: CASRKESTDTQYF
d_call: TRBD2; v_call: TRBV7-6; j_call: TRBJ2-3; clone_size: many; cdr3_nt: TGTGCCAGCAGCTCACGGCGGGGGGGCGTCACAGATACGCAGTATTTT; cdr3_aa: CASSSRRGGVTDTQYF
d_call: NA; v_call: TRBV5-1; j_call: TRBJ2-1; clone_size: many; cdr3_nt: TGCGCCAGCAGCTTGGGTGGGGGGAATGTTAATGAGCAGTTCTTC; cdr3_aa: CASSLGGGNVNEQFF
d_call: NA; v_call: TRBV11-3; j_call: TRBJ2-2; clone_size: NA; cdr3_nt: TGTGCCAGCAGCTCCCAGTCGAACACCGGGGAGCTGTTTTTT; cdr3_aa: CASSSQSNTGELFF
d_call: TRBD1; v_call: TRBV7-3; j_call: TRBJ2-1; clone_size: many; cdr3_nt: TGTGCCAGCAGCATAGGGACAGGGAATGAGCAGTTCTTC; cdr3_aa: CASSIGTGNEQFF
d_call: NA; v_call: TRBV6-1; j_call: TRBJ1-2; clone_size: many; cdr3_nt: TGTGCCAGCAGTGACGGGCAGGGCTTTGGCTACACCTTC; cdr3_aa: CASSDGQGFGYTF
d_call: TRBD2; v_call: TRBV11-1; j_call: TRBJ2-1; clone_size: NA; cdr3_nt: TGTGCCAGCAGCCCAAGACAGGGTGGGACTAGCGATGAGCAGTTCTTC; cdr3_aa: CASSPRQGGTSDEQFF
d_call: TRBD2; v_call: TRBV20-1; j_call: TRBJ2-7; clone_size: NA; cdr3_nt: TGCAGTGCTGCCGGGGGGGCGCCGAACGAGCAGTACTTC; cdr3_aa: CSAAGGAPNEQYF
d_call: NA; v_call: TRBV20-1; j_call: TRBJ1-6; clone_size: many; cdr3_nt: TGCAGTGCTACCGACCATAATTCACCCCTCCACTTT; cdr3_aa: CSATDHNSPLHF
d_call: NA; v_call: TRBV5-1; j_call: TRBJ1-2; clone_size: medium-sized; cdr3_nt: TGCGCCAGCAGCTTGAGTACGACCTTAGGCTATGGCTACACCTTC; cdr3_aa: CASSLSTTLGYGYTF
d_call: NA; v_call: TRBV28; j_call: TRBJ2-1; clone_size: few; cdr3_nt: TGTGCCAGCAGTTTAGGTTACAATGAGCAGTTCTTC; cdr3_aa: CASSLGYNEQFF
d_call: TRBD1; v_call: TRBV20-1; j_call: TRBJ2-2; clone_size: many; cdr3_nt: TGCAGTGCTAGGACAGGGGGGAACACCGGGGAGCTGTTTTTT; cdr3_aa: CSARTGGNTGELFF
d_call: TRBD2; v_call: TRBV19; j_call: TRBJ2-3; clone_size: many; cdr3_nt: TGTGCCAGTAAACCTAGCGGGGTTTTGGATACGCAGTATTTT; cdr3_aa: CASKPSGVLDTQYF
d_call: TRBD1; v_call: TRBV5-1; j_call: TRBJ1-2; clone_size: many; cdr3_nt: TGCGCCAGCGACCGACAGGGGCCAGGTGGCTACACCTTC; cdr3_aa: CASDRQGPGGYTF
d_call: NA; v_call: TRBV2; j_call: TRBJ2-3; clone_size: few; cdr3_nt: TGTGCCAGCAGTTCAGGAGAGAGCACAGATATGCAGTATTTT; cdr3_aa: CASSSGESTDMQYF
d_call: NA; v_call: TRBV20-1; j_call: TRBJ1-5; clone_size: NA; cdr3_nt: TGCAGTGCTATCAGGGGAGATCAGCCCCAGCATTTT; cdr3_aa: CSAIRGDQPQHF